The 11 T cell receptor delta chains below all came from one sample that was sequenced in a study of gamma-delta T cells after stem cell transplantation. TCRdb re-called clones from the RT-PCR reads via CATT. This repertoire shows around 3,500 delta-chain clones, roughly an eighth found once; its top ten account for approximately 2.8%. The sequenced sample consisted of gamma-delta T cells. The receptors derive from a human donor. It is not recorded whose cells these are; they may come from a transplant donor.

The rearrangement joins TRDV3 to TRDJ1; 8 bases are a match to TRDD3. Germline CDR1 reads TVYSNPD; CDR2 reads GDNSRS (reference sequence). With 2 bases clipped from V and 0 bases from J, the junction kept 20 bases outside the gene matches. The CDR3 sequence is 19 residues long. CDR3 DNA: TGTGCCTTTCGGACGTTGGTCTCCGTACTGGGGGGTTACACCGATAAACTCATCTTT. It yields the protein CAFRTLVSVLGGYTDKLIF.

V usage is TRDV1 and J usage is TRDJ2; 8 nucleotides agree with TRDD2. Germline CDR1 reads TSWWSYY; CDR2 reads QGS. Unmatched junction bases numbered 22, after V lost 5 bases and J lost 5 bases. The CDR3 consists of 20 residues. The CDR3 coding sequence is TGTGCTCTTGGGATTTGGGAACCTTCCTATCAGATGGGGGTCACAGCACAACTCTTCTTT. Translated, it gives CALGIWEPSYQMGVTAQLFF.

Judged by abundance, this clone is medium-sized. The genes are TRDV1 and TRDJ2, with TRDD3 as a possible D gene (5 bases). Deletions cut 7 bases from V and 0 bases from J, with 15 bases between. The CDR3 covers 16 residues. Germline V CDR1 and CDR2: TSWWSYY, QGS. In DNA form, the CDR3 reads TGTGCTCTTGTAGGGGAGCCCCCCGCTTTGACAGCACAACTCTTCTTT. Encoded protein: CALVGEPPALTAQLFF.

This clone has more than one count but fewer than ten. The genes are TRDV1 and TRDJ1, with D maybe TRDD2 (6 bases). With 3 bases removed from V and 0 bases from J, the gap between germline ends came to 29 bases. This CDR3 has 21 amino acids. CDR1 TSWWSYY and CDR2 QGS come from the germline V gene. CDR3 nucleotide sequence: TGTGCTCTTGGGGACGTGCTTCCTCCCTCCCGGGGCCATGGGTACACCGATAAACTCATCTTT. As protein: CALGDVLPPSRGHGYTDKLIF.

This clone is termed medium-sized (0.01 to 0.1%). The CDR3 nucleotides read TGTGCCTGTGACACGGGGGCCTTAAGGGAGACCGATAAACTCATCTTT. It encodes CACDTGALRETDKLIF. The chain combines TRDV2 with TRDJ1; D perhaps matches TRDD3 (5 bases). Germline V gene sequence: CDR1 GEAIGNYY, CDR2 EKD. The CDR3 consists of 16 residues. The V end lost 1 base, the J end lost 2 bases, and 16 bases lay between the germline ends.

This clone came up a few times. This chain uses TRDV1 with TRDJ3; D remains ambiguous. The ends were cut back, 6 bases at V and 0 bases at J, with 9 bases in the middle. Germline V gene sequence: CDR1 TSWWSYY, CDR2 QGS. The CDR3 is 16 amino acids. The CDR3 region is CALGVISSWDTRQMFF. CDR3 sequence (DNA): TGTGCTCTTGGAGTGATTAGCTCCTGGGACACCCGACAGATGTTTTTC.

This clone is categorized as large (0.1 to 1%). This chain connects TRDV2 to TRDJ3; D possibly corresponds to TRDD3 (5 bases). Germline assignment: CDR1 GEAIGNYY and CDR2 EKD. CDR3 length: 20 residues. Trimming took off 1 base at V and 0 bases at J, with 18 bases between the two ends. The CDR3 bases are TGTGCCTGTGACACAATACCGGGGGCCTCCCTCTCCTGGGACACCCGACAGATGTTTTTC. Protein: CACDTIPGASLSWDTRQMFF.

As for this clone: The same CDR3 arises from other DNA sequences in this sample as well. This chain joins TRDV1 and TRDJ1, with a possible D match to TRDD2 (6 bases). Germline V gene sequence: CDR1 TSWWSYY, CDR2 QGS. This CDR3 contains 16 residues. Trimming pared 3 bases from V and 6 bases from J, leaving 20 bases between. CDR3 amino acids: CALGDNFLSYCNKLIF. Written as DNA, the CDR3 is TGTGCTCTTGGGGACAATTTCCTGTCCTACTGTAATAAACTCATCTTT.

This clone has a handful of counts. An end of the junction does not agree with germline; a read error may underlie this. V is TRDV1 and J is TRDJ1; the match to TRDD3 covers 8 bases. The CDR3 is 19 amino acids. Germline V lookup: CDR1 TSWWSYY, CDR2 QGS. The CDR3 DNA is TGTGCTCCTGGGGTCACACACGGGGATACTTACCTGTACACCGATAAACTCATCTTT. It is translated as CAPGVTHGDTYLYTDKLIF.

V gene TRAV29/DV5 combines with J gene TRDJ1; the match to TRDD3 covers 9 bases. The CDR3 has 18 amino acids. Germline V CDR1 and CDR2: NSMFDY, ISSIKDK. With 2 bases clipped from V and 1 base from J, the junction kept 15 bases outside the gene matches. DNA for the CDR3: TGTGCAGCAAGGGGCTACCAGGGGGATACTTTCAGCACCGATAAACTCATCTTT. The encoded protein is CAARGYQGDTFSTDKLIF.

The chain joins TRDV1 to TRDJ1; 10 nucleotides agree with TRDD3. TCRdb does not report a J gene; here it was assigned by matching the DNA to germline references. The CDR3 contains 18 residues. V dropped 0 bases and J dropped 0; count of bases not matched to a gene: 7. CDR1 and CDR2 (germline): TSWWSYY, QGS. This CDR3 reads CALGELRTGGFYTDKLIF. In DNA, the CDR3 is TGTGCTCTTGGGGAACTCCGTACTGGGGGATTTTACACCGATAAACTCATCTTT.